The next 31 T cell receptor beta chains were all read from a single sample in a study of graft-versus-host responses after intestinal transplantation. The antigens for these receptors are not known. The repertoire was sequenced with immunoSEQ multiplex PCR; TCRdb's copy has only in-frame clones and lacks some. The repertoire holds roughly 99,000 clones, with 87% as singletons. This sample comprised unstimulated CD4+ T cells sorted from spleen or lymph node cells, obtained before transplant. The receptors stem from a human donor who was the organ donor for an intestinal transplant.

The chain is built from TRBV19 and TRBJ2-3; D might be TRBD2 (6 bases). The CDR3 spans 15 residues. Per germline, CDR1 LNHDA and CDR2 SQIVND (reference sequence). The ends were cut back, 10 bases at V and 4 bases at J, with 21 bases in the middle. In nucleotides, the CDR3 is TGTGCCACCTCCCTAGCGCTCGTCAGCTCAGATACGCAGTATTTT. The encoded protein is CATSLALVSSDTQYF.

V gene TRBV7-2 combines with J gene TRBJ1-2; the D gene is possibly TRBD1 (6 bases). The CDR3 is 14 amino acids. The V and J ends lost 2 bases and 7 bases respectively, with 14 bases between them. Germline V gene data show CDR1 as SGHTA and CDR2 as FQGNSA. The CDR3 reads CASSLMSRGGGYTF. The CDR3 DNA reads TGTGCCAGCAGCTTAATGTCCAGGGGAGGTGGCTACACCTTC.

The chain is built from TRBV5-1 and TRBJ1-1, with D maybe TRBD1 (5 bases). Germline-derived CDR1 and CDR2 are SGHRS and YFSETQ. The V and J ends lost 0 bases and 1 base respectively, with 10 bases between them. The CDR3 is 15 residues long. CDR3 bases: TGCGCCAGCAGCTTGGGAGGGACGGAGAACACTGAAGCTTTCTTT. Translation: CASSLGGTENTEAFF.

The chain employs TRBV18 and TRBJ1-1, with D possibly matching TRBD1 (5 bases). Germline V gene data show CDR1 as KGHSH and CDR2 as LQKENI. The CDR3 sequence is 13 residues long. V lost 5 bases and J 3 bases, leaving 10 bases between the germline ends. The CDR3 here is CASSISRDTEAFF. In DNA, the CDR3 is TGTGCCAGCTCAATTTCCAGGGACACTGAAGCTTTCTTT.

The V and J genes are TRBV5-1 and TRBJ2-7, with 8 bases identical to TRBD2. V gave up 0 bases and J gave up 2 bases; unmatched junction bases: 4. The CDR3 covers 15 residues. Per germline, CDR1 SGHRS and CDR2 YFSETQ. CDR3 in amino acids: CASSLGGLVPYEQYF. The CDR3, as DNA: TGCGCCAGCAGCTTGGGGGGACTAGTTCCCTACGAGCAGTACTTC.

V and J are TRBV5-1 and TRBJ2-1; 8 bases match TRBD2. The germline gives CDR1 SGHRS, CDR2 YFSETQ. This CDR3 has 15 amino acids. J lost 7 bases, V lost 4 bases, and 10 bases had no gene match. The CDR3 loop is CASSTSSGELNEQFF. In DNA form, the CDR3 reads TGCGCCAGCAGCACGAGTAGCGGGGAGCTAAATGAGCAGTTCTTC.

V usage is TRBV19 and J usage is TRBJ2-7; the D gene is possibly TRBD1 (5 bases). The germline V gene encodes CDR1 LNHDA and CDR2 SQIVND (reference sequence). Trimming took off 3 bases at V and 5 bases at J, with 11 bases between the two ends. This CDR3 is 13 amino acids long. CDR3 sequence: CASSISRADEQYF. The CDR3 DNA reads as TGTGCCAGTAGTATTTCCAGGGCCGACGAGCAGTACTTC.

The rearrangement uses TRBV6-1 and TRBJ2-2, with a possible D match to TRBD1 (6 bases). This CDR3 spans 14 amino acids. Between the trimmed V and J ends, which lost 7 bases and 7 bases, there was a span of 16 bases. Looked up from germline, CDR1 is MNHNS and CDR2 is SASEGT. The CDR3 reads CASKEFRGNGELFF. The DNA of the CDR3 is TGTGCCAGCAAAGAATTTAGGGGGAACGGGGAGCTGTTTTTT.

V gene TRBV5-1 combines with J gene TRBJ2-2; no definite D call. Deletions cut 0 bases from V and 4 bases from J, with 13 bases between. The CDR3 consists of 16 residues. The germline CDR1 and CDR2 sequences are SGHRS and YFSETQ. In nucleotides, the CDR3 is TGCGCCAGCAGCTTGGCCCCAGGATGGAGCACCGGGGAGCTGTTTTTT. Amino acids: CASSLAPGWSTGELFF.

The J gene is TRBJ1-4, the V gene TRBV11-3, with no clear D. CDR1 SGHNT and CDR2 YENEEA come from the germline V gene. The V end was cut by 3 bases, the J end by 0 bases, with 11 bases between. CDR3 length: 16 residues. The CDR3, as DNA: TGTGCCAGCAGCTTGGGCAGCCTTTCAACTAATGAAAAACTGTTTTTT. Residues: CASSLGSLSTNEKLFF.

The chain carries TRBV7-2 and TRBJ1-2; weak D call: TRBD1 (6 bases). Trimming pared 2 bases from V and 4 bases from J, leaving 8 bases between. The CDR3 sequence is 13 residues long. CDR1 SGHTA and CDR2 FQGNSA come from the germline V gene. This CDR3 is CASSLRGIYGYTF. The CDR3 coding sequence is TGTGCCAGCAGCTTAAGGGGGATCTATGGCTACACCTTC.

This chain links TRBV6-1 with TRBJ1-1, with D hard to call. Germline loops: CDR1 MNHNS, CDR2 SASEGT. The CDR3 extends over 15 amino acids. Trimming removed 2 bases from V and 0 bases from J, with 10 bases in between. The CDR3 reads CASSEYGSMNTEAFF. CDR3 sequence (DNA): TGTGCCAGCAGTGAATACGGGTCCATGAACACTGAAGCTTTCTTT.

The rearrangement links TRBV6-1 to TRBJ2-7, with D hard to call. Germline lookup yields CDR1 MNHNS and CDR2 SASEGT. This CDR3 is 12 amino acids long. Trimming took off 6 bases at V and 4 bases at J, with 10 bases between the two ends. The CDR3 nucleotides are TGTGCCAGCAGCCCAAGCTCATACGAGCAGTACTTC. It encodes CASSPSSYEQYF.

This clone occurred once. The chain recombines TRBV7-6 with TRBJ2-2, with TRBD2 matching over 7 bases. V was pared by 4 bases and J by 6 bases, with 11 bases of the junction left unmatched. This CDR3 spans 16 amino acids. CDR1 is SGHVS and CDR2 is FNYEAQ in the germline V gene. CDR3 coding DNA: TGTGCCAGCAGCTCCAGGACTAGTGGGATCGCCGGGGAGCTGTTTTTT. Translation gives CASSSRTSGIAGELFF.

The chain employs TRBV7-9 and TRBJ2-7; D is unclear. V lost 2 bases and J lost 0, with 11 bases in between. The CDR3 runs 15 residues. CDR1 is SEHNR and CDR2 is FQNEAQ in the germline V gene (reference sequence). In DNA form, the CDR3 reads TGTGCCAGCAGCTTATTTCTCACCAGCTCCTACGAGCAGTACTTC. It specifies CASSLFLTSSYEQYF.

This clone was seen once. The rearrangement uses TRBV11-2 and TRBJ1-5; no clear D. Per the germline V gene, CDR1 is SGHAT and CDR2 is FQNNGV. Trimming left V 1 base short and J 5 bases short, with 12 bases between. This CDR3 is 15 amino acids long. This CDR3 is CASSLGGQIYQPQHF. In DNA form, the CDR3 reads TGTGCCAGCAGCTTAGGAGGTCAGATCTATCAGCCCCAGCATTTT.

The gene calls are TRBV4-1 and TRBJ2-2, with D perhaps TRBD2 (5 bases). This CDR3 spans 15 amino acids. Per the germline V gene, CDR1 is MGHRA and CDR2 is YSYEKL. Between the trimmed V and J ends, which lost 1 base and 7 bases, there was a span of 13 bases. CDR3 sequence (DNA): TGCGCCAGCAGCCAAGGTCTTATCGGGAACGGGGAGCTGTTTTTT. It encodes CASSQGLIGNGELFF.

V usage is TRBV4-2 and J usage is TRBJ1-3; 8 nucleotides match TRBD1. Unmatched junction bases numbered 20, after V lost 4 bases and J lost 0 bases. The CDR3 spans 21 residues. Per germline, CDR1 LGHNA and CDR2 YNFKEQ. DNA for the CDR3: TGTGCCAGCAGCCTCAAATATATCAGCCACAGGGGGAATAACTCTGGAAACACCATATATTTT. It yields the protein CASSLKYISHRGNNSGNTIYF.

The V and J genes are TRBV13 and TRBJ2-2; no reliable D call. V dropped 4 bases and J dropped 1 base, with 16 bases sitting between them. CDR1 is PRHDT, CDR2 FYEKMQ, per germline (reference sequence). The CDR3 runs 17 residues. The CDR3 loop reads CASSSPNLVRNTGELFF. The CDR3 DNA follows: TGTGCCAGCAGCTCACCTAATTTAGTGAGGAACACCGGGGAGCTGTTTTTT.

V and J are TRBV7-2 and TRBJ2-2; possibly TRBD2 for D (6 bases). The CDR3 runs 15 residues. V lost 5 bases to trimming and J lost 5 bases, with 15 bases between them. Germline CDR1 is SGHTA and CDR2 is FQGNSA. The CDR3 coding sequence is TGTGCCAGCAGCCTCGGGCTAGCGAGGACCGGGGAGCTGTTTTTT. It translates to CASSLGLARTGELFF.

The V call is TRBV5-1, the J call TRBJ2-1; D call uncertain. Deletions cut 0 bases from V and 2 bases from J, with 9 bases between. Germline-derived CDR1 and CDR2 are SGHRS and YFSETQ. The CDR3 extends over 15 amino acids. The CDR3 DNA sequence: TGCGCCAGCAGCTTGGCGGCCAGCACCTACAATGAGCAGTTCTTC. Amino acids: CASSLAASTYNEQFF.

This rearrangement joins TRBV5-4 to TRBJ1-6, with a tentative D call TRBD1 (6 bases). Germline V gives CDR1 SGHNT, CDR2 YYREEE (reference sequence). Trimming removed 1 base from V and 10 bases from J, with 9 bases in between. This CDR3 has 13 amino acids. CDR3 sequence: CASSLKGDSPLHF. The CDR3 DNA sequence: TGTGCCAGCAGCTTGAAGGGGGACTCACCCCTCCACTTT.

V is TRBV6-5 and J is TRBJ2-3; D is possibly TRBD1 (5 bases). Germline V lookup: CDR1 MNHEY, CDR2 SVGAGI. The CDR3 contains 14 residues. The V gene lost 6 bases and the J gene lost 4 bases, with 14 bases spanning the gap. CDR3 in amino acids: CASRRGHSADTQYF. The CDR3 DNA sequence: TGTGCCAGCAGAAGGGGCCATTCAGCAGATACGCAGTATTTT.

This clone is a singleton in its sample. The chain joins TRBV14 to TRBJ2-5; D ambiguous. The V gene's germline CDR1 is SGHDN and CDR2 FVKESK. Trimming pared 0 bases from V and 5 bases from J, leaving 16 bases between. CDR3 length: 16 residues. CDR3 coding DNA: TGTGCCAGCAGCCAAGAGTTAGACCTGCTAAGGGAGACCCAGTACTTC. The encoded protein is CASSQELDLLRETQYF.

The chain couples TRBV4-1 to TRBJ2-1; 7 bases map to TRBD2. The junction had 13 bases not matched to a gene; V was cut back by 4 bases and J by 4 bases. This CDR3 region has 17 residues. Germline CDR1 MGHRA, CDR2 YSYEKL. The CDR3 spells CASSRRVEAGLYNEQFF. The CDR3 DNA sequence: TGCGCCAGCAGCCGGCGGGTCGAAGCGGGGTTATACAATGAGCAGTTCTTC.

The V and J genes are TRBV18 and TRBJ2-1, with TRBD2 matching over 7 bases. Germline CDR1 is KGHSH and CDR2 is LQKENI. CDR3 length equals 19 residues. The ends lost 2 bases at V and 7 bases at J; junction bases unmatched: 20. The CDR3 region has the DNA TGTGCCAGCTCACCAAGTGTCTTACGGGTGGGCGGGAGTACGAATGAGCAGTTCTTC. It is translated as CASSPSVLRVGGSTNEQFF. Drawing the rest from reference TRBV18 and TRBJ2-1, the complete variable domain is NAGVMQNPRHLVRRRGQEARLRCSPMKGHSHVYWYRQLPEEGLKFMVYLQKENIIDESGMPKERFSAEFPKEGPSILRIQQVVRGDSAAYFCASSPSVLRVGGSTNEQFFGPGTRLTVL.

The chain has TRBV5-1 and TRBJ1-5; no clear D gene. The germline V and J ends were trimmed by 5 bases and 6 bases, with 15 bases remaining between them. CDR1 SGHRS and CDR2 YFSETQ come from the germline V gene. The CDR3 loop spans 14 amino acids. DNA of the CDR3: TGCGCCAGCAGAAGGGAGGGATTAGGTCAGCCCCAGCATTTT. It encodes CASRREGLGQPQHF.

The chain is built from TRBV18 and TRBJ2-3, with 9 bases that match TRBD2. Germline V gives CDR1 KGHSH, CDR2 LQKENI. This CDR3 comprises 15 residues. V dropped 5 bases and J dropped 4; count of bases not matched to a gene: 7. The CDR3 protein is CASSFLAGVADTQYF. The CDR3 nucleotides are TGTGCCAGCTCATTCTTAGCGGGAGTGGCAGATACGCAGTATTTT.

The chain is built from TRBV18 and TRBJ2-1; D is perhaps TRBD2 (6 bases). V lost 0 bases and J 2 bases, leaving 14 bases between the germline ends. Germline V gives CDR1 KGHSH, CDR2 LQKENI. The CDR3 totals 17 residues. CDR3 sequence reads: CASSPPRMGGTYNEQFF. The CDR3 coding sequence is TGTGCCAGCTCACCACCGAGGATGGGGGGTACCTACAATGAGCAGTTCTTC.

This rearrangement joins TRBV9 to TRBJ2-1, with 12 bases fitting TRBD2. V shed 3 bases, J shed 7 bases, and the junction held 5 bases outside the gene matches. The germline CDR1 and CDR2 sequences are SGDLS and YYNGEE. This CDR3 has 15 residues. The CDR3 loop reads CASSAPGTSGNEQFF. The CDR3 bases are TGTGCCAGCAGCGCCCCCGGGACTAGCGGGAATGAGCAGTTCTTC.

The CDR3 bases are TGTGCCAGCAGTGACTTGGGACAGATTGGCTATGGCTACACCTTC. Translation: CASSDLGQIGYGYTF. The V and J genes are TRBV6-1 and TRBJ1-2; TRBD1 agrees at 7 bases. In germline, CDR1 is MNHNS, CDR2 SASEGT. The CDR3 is 15 residues long. V gave up 3 bases and J gave up 4 bases; unmatched junction bases: 8.